The 18 T cell receptor beta chains listed next were all sequenced from one sample in a study of shared clonotypes between healthy human individuals. Clones were read by immunoSEQ multiplex PCR, and TCRdb kept only the in-frame ones, dropping some. Found here are about 500,000 clones, approximately 80% of them singletons; the top ten hold about 11%. What was sequenced was PBMCs. The receptors were sampled from a woman aged 40-49 years in good health. Some clones in this sample may be carry-over from other donors' samples.

The chain employs TRBV27 and TRBJ1-2; no clear D gene. The V gene lost 4 bases and the J gene lost 3 bases, with 15 bases spanning the gap. The V gene's germline CDR1 is MNHEY and CDR2 SMNVEV (reference sequence). The CDR3 consists of 15 residues. The CDR3 coding sequence is TGTGCCAGCAGTTCCCCTTCGGGGAAGGACTATGGCTACACCTTC. This codes for CASSSPSGKDYGYTF.

The CDR3 protein is CAWTPTSGYTGELFF. The CDR3 DNA follows: TGTGCCTGGACTCCGACTAGCGGCTACACCGGGGAGCTGTTTTTT. V is TRBV30 and J is TRBJ2-2; TRBD2 agrees at 9 bases. The CDR3 has 15 residues. V lost 4 bases and J lost 3; bases outside the gene matches: 6. Looked up from germline, CDR1 is GTSNPN and CDR2 is SVGIG (reference sequence).

The gene calls are TRBV28 and TRBJ1-5, with D unresolved. The length of the CDR3 is 16 residues. CDR1 is MDHEN, CDR2 SYDVKM, per germline. V was trimmed by 1 base and J by 0 bases, leaving 10 bases between them. The CDR3 DNA reads TGTGCCAGCAGTTTATTAGGCAGATCTAGCAATCAGCCCCAGCATTTT. This codes for CASSLLGRSSNQPQHF.

This clone has only one observation. The rearrangement joins TRBV28 to TRBJ1-5, with D possibly matching TRBD1 (5 bases). Trimming shortened V by 2 bases and J by 4 bases, and 18 bases separated the two germline ends. The CDR3 has 17 residues. The germline gives CDR1 MDHEN, CDR2 SYDVKM. The CDR3 loop is CASSLAIGDGTNQPQHF. Here the CDR3 DNA reads TGTGCCAGCAGTTTAGCCATAGGGGACGGCACTAATCAGCCCCAGCATTTT.

About this clone itself: With a far larger clone one base away, a read error is the likely cause. In this CDR3 the conserved last residue, phenylalanine or tryptophan, is missing, so a read error is likely. The chain links TRBV5-6 to TRBJ1-1; unclear D gene. Germline-derived CDR1 and CDR2 are SGHDT and YYEEEE. CDR3 length: 15 amino acids. The ends were cut back, 2 bases at V and 5 bases at J, with 16 bases in the middle. The CDR3, as DNA: TGTGCCAGCAGCTTTTTAGGGTTGGAAAATACTGAAGCTTTCCTT. This sequence encodes CASSFLGLENTEAFL.

As DNA, the CDR3 is TGTGCCAGCAGCTCCGGGACTAGCGGGACCAGCTCCTACAATGAGCAGTTCTTC. This sequence encodes CASSSGTSGTSSYNEQFF. The chain has TRBV5-4 and TRBJ2-1; 13 nucleotides line up with TRBD2. Germline trimming cut 3 bases from V and 0 bases from J; bases unmatched to any gene: 6. CDR1 SGHNT and CDR2 YYREEE come from the germline V gene (reference sequence). The CDR3 has 18 amino acids. The full variable domain, with the rest looked up from reference TRBV5-4 and TRBJ2-1, is ETGVTQSPTHLIKTRGQQVTLRCSSQSGHNTVSWYQQALGQGPQFIFQYYREEENGRGNFPPRFSGLQFPNYSSELNVNALELDDSALYLCASSSGTSGTSSYNEQFFGPGTRLTVL.

The chain has TRBV7-2 and TRBJ2-1, with a tentative D call TRBD2 (6 bases). CDR3 length equals 14 residues. In germline, CDR1 is SGHTA, CDR2 FQGNSA. The V and J ends lost 5 bases and 8 bases respectively, with 16 bases between them. This chain's CDR3 is CASSPRDSSDEQFF. CDR3 DNA sequence: TGTGCCAGCAGCCCCAGGGACTCCTCCGATGAGCAGTTCTTC.

The chain couples TRBV10-1 to TRBJ2-3; the match to TRBD2 covers 8 bases. Germline trimming cut 2 bases from V and 0 bases from J; bases unmatched to any gene: 4. Per germline, CDR1 WNHNN and CDR2 SYGVQD (reference sequence). This CDR3 comprises 16 residues. This CDR3 is CASSEGLAGSTDTQYF. CDR3 nucleotides: TGCGCCAGCAGTGAGGGGTTAGCGGGAAGCACAGATACGCAGTATTTT.

The rearrangement joins TRBV19 to TRBJ2-4; maybe TRBD2 (6 bases). Germline V gene sequence: CDR1 LNHDA, CDR2 SQIVND (reference sequence). V was trimmed by 2 bases and J by 7 bases, leaving 24 bases between them. This CDR3 comprises 18 residues. The CDR3 DNA reads TGTGCCAGTAGTATATCGGGTGTCGGGTTGGGGGGTCTGAACATTCAGTACTTC. This translates into CASSISGVGLGGLNIQYF.

The gene calls are TRBV29-1 and TRBJ1-1; possibly TRBD1 for D (5 bases). The germline CDR1 and CDR2 sequences are SQVTM and ANQGSEA. V lost 6 bases to trimming and J lost 3 bases, with 11 bases between them. The CDR3 length is 12 residues. CDR3 in DNA: TGCAGCGTCGGGACTCCGGACACTGAAGCTTTCTTT. Its protein product is CSVGTPDTEAFF.

Turning to this clone: Given a far larger clone just one base away, this is likely a sequencing read error. At the DNA level, this CDR3 is encoded by other sequences in the same sample as well. V and J are TRBV5-4 and TRBJ2-5, with 10 bases matching TRBD1. Germline V gene data show CDR1 as SGHNT and CDR2 as YYREEE (reference sequence). This CDR3 is built from 15 residues. The CDR3: CASSLPGTGEETQYF. CDR3 coding DNA: TGCGCCAGCAGCTTGCCAGGGACAGGGGAAGAGACCCAGTACTTC.

J is TRBJ2-1 and V is TRBV30, with 9 bases fitting TRBD2. CDR1 and CDR2 (germline): GTSNPN, SVGIG (reference sequence). The CDR3 is 15 amino acids. Trimming cost V 1 base and J 4 bases; bases outside gene matches: 5. The CDR3 reads CAWSALAGRYNEQFF. DNA of the CDR3: TGTGCCTGGAGTGCTCTAGCGGGACGATACAATGAGCAGTTCTTC. The whole variable domain, remainder taken from reference TRBV30 and TRBJ2-1, is SQTIHQWPATLVQPVGSPLSLECTVEGTSNPNLYWYRQAAGRGLQLLFYSVGIGQISSEVPQNLSASRPQDRQFILSSKKLLLSDSGFYLCAWSALAGRYNEQFFGPGTRLTVL.

V is TRBV4-1 and J is TRBJ2-2, with D perhaps TRBD2 (6 bases). The CDR3 contains 17 residues. Trimming removed 0 bases at V and 0 bases at J, with 11 bases between. Germline-derived CDR1 and CDR2 are MGHRA and YSYEKL. The CDR3 DNA sequence: TGCGCCAGCAGCCAAGATTGGCGGGACTCGAACACCGGGGAGCTGTTTTTT. Encoded protein: CASSQDWRDSNTGELFF.

V is TRBV5-5 and J is TRBJ1-5; D gene ambiguous. V shed 0 bases and J shed 1 base, with 14 bases lying between them. Germline CDR1 SGHKS, CDR2 YYEKEE (reference sequence). This CDR3 has 17 residues. The CDR3 loop reads CASSLDLRSVSNQPQHF. CDR3 sequence (DNA): TGTGCCAGCAGCTTGGACCTCAGGTCGGTGAGCAATCAGCCCCAGCATTTT. The entire variable domain, with the rest obtained from reference TRBV5-5 and TRBJ1-5, is as follows: DAGVTQSPTHLIKTRGQQVTLRCSPISGHKSVSWYQQVLGQGPQFIFQYYEKEERGRGNFPDRFSARQFPNYSSELNVNALLLGDSALYLCASSLDLRSVSNQPQHFGDGTRLSIL.

V is TRBV7-2 and J is TRBJ2-3; 11 nucleotides match TRBD2. The CDR3 runs 15 residues. The V gene's germline CDR1 is SGHTA and CDR2 FQGNSA. V shed 0 bases, J shed 4 bases, and the junction held 0 bases outside the gene matches. CDR3 nucleotides: TGTGCCAGCAGCTTAGCTAGCGGGAGGGCAGATACGCAGTATTTT. This gives the protein CASSLASGRADTQYF.

The J gene is TRBJ2-5, the V gene TRBV7-2, with TRBD2 matching over 8 bases. The length of the CDR3 is 14 residues. Trimming at V came to 3 bases and at J to 2 bases, leaving 2 bases not matched to a gene. Germline CDR1 is SGHTA and CDR2 is FQGNSA. Here the CDR3 reads CASSLRGDQETQYF. Here the CDR3 DNA reads TGTGCCAGCAGCTTGCGGGGGGATCAAGAGACCCAGTACTTC.

Points on this clone: This sequence is one base from a far larger clone and is likely a read error. The rearrangement uses TRBV28 and TRBJ1-2, with a tentative D call TRBD1 (6 bases). CDR3 size: 14 residues. Germline lookup yields CDR1 MDHEN and CDR2 SYDVKM. V dropped 5 bases and J dropped 7 bases, with 17 bases sitting between them. The CDR3 sequence is CASSIDGTPFGYTF. In DNA, the CDR3 is TGTGCCAGCAGTATCGACGGGACACCTTTTGGCTACACCTTC.

The J gene is TRBJ2-3, the V gene TRBV5-4, with D possibly being TRBD2 (6 bases). V was shortened by 6 bases and J by 0 bases, with 17 bases between the two germline ends. The germline V gene has CDR1 SGHNT and CDR2 YYREEE (reference sequence). The CDR3 extends over 16 amino acids. The CDR3 spells CASTPPTSRSTDTQYF. The CDR3 DNA sequence: TGTGCCAGCACCCCGCCGACTAGTCGAAGCACAGATACGCAGTATTTT. The full variable domain, its missing parts supplied by reference TRBV5-4 and TRBJ2-3, is ETGVTQSPTHLIKTRGQQVTLRCSSQSGHNTVSWYQQALGQGPQFIFQYYREEENGRGNFPPRFSGLQFPNYSSELNVNALELDDSALYLCASTPPTSRSTDTQYFGPGTRLTVL.